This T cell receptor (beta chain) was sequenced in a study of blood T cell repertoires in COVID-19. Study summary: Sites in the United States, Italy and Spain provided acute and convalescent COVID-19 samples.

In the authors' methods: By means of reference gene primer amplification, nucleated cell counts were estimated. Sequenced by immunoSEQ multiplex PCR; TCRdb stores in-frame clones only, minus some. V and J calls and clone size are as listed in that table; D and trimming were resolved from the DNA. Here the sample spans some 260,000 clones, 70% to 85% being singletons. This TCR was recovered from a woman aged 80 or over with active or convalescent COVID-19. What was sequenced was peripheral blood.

CDR3 protein: CASSEYRVEGEKLFF. The CDR3 DNA reads as TGTGCCAGCAGTGAATACAGGGTAGAGGGTGAAAAACTGTTTTTT. V is TRBV6-1 and J is TRBJ1-4; D perhaps matches TRBD1 (6 bases). The germline V gene encodes CDR1 MNHNS and CDR2 SASEGT. There are 15 residues in the CDR3. V lost 2 bases and J 7 bases, leaving 14 bases between the germline ends.